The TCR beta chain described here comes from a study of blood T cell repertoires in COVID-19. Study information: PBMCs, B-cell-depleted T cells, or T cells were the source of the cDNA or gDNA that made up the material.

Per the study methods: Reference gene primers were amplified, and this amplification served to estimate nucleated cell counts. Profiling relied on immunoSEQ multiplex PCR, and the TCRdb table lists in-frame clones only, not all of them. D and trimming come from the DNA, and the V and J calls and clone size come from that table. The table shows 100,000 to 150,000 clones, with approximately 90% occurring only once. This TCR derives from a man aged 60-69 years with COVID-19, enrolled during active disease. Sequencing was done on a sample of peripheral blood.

The CDR3 nucleotides are TGTGCCAGCAGCCAGAGGGGGCCTGGGGCCAACGTCCTGACTTTC. Translation gives CASSQRGPGANVLTF. The rearrangement uses TRBV6-5 and TRBJ2-6, with 7 positions matching TRBD1. J was trimmed by 2 bases and V by 6 bases; bases with no gene match: 4. The CDR3 contains 15 residues. Germline V CDR1 and CDR2: MNHEY, SVGAGI.